A single sample gave rise to the 9 T cell receptor beta chains below, sequenced in a study of OX40 agonist ivuxolimab in advanced cancers. Profiling relied on immunoSEQ multiplex PCR, and the TCRdb table lists in-frame clones only, not all of them. The table records some 82,000 clones, approximately 95% of them present only once. The source material was CD4+ or CD8+ T cells sorted from blood, sampled in a trial of the OX40 agonist ivuxolimab. The receptors were gathered from an adult with an advanced solid tumor such as melanoma, head and neck, liver or kidney cancer.

The chain links TRBV5-5 to TRBJ2-5; 8 bases are a match to TRBD1. This CDR3 has 13 amino acids. Germline lookup yields CDR1 SGHKS and CDR2 YYEKEE (reference sequence). Trimming removed 3 bases from V and 5 bases from J; junction bases left unmatched: 3. CDR3 bases: TGTGCCAGCAGCTCTGACAGGGGTGAGACCCAGTACTTC. Translating it yields CASSSDRGETQYF.

This rearrangement joins TRBV10-3 to TRBJ2-3; TRBD2 aligns across 8 bases. Germline CDR1 reads ENHRY; CDR2 reads SYGVKD. CDR3 size: 14 residues. With V trimmed by 8 bases and J by 2 bases, 6 bases remained unmatched. The CDR3 DNA follows: TGTGCCATCGAGGCGGGAGGTTACACAGATACGCAGTATTTT. This translates into CAIEAGGYTDTQYF.

The gene calls are TRBV2 and TRBJ2-1; no reliable D call. Germline lookup yields CDR1 SNHLY and CDR2 FYNNEI. CDR3 length equals 12 residues. V was shortened by 3 bases and J by 6 bases, with 6 bases between the two germline ends. Written as DNA, the CDR3 is TGTGCCAGCAGTGACGGAGTCAATGAGCAGTTCTTC. Protein: CASSDGVNEQFF.

The chain carries TRBV9 and TRBJ1-4; tentatively, D is TRBD1 (6 bases). Germline V gives CDR1 SGDLS, CDR2 YYNGEE. Trimming shortened V by 4 bases and J by 7 bases, and 11 bases separated the two germline ends. The CDR3 is 13 amino acids. CDR3 nucleotide sequence: TGTGCCAGCAGCCCAGGGGTCGGTGAAAAACTGTTTTTT. It encodes CASSPGVGEKLFF.

The J gene is TRBJ2-2, the V gene TRBV7-8; a weak D match, TRBD2 (6 bases). Germline CDR1 and CDR2: SGHVS and FQNEAQ. The V end was cut by 7 bases, the J end by 4 bases, with 19 bases between. This CDR3 is built from 16 residues. This CDR3 reads CASTLMAGLATGELFF. The DNA for the CDR3 is TGTGCCAGCACCCTAATGGCGGGGCTAGCCACCGGGGAGCTGTTTTTT.

The chain links TRBV2 to TRBJ2-1, with TRBD2 identical over 10 bases. There are 16 residues in the CDR3. CDR1 SNHLY and CDR2 FYNNEI come from the germline V gene. Trimming took 6 bases from V and 4 from J; bases not matched to a gene: 9. The CDR3 reads CASSLSGRPLYNEQFF. In nucleotides, the CDR3 is TGTGCCAGCAGCCTTAGCGGGAGGCCCTTGTACAATGAGCAGTTCTTC.

V usage is TRBV10-3 and J usage is TRBJ2-7; 9 bases are shared with TRBD1. The CDR3 consists of 16 residues. Trimming took 3 bases from V and 5 from J; bases not matched to a gene: 11. CDR1 is ENHRY, CDR2 SYGVKD, per germline. The CDR3 loop is CAISEINLGDRDEQYF. CDR3 in DNA: TGTGCCATCAGTGAAATCAATCTGGGGGACAGGGACGAGCAGTACTTC.

The CDR3 spells CASSQGQGSTDTQYF. The DNA of the CDR3 is TGCGCCAGCAGCCAAGGGCAGGGGAGCACAGATACGCAGTATTTT. The chain has TRBV4-3 and TRBJ2-3; tentatively, D is TRBD1 (6 bases). The ends were cut back, 1 base at V and 0 bases at J, with 8 bases in the middle. Germline V gives CDR1 LGHNA, CDR2 YSLEER. CDR3 length: 15 residues.

CDR3 amino acids: CSVEDHPSAEQYF. Here the CDR3 DNA reads TGCAGCGTTGAAGATCACCCCTCAGCCGAGCAGTACTTC. The rearrangement links TRBV29-1 to TRBJ2-7; D unresolved. The CDR3 runs to 13 residues. V lost 0 bases to trimming and J lost 6 bases, with 12 bases between them. Per germline, CDR1 SQVTM and CDR2 ANQGSEA.